This paragraph reports one T cell receptor (beta chain). Its antigen is unknown. These data belong to a study of response to subunit inactivated influenza vaccine. Between the trimmed V and J ends, which lost 10 bases and 6 bases, there was a span of 19 bases. The germline V gene encodes CDR1 PRHDT and CDR2 FYEKMQ (reference sequence). The CDR3 runs to 13 residues. TCRdb re-derived calls from the RT-PCR reads in MiXCR, one entry per CDR3 protein. The data hold fewer than 600,000 distinct CDR3 sequences, with 7.2% observed a single time. Study conclusions and caveats: The authors put forward the suggestion that each seasonal influenza vaccination may bring in only a limited number of new T cells.

The sequence derives from a man between 45 and 75 years old who received an inactivated influenza vaccine. Sample: PBMCs from blood, taken around 25 months after vaccination. This chain joins TRBV13 and TRBJ2-7, with a possible D match to TRBD1 (5 bases). CDR3 sequence: CAMGPGRLCEQYF. The CDR3 coding sequence is TGTGCCATGGGGCCCGGGCGCCTCTGCGAGCAGTACTTC. The variable domain in full, completed from reference TRBV13 and TRBJ2-7, reads AAGVIQSPRHLIKEKRETATLKCYPIPRHDTVYWYQQGPGQDPQFLISFYEKMQSDKGSIPDRFSAQQFSDYHSELNMSSLELGDSALYFCAMGPGRLCEQYFGPGTRLTVT.